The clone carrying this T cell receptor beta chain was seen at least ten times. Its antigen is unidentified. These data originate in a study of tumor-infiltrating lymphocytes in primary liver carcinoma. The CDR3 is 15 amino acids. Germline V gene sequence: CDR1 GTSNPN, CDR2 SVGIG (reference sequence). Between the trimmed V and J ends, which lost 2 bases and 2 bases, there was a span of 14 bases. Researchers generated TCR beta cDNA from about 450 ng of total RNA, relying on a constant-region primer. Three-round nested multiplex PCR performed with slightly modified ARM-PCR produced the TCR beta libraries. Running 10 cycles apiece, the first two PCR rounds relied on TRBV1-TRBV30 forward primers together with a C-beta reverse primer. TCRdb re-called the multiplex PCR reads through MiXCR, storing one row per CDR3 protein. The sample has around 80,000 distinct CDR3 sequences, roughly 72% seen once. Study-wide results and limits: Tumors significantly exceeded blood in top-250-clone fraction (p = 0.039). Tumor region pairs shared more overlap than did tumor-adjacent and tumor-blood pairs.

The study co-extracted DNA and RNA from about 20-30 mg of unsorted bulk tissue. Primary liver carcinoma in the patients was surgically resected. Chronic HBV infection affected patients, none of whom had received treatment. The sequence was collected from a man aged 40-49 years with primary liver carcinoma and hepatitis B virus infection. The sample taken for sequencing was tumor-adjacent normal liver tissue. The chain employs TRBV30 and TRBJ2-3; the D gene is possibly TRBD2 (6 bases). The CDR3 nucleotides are TGTGCCTGGAGTCCCCCTAGCGCCTACACAGATACGCAGTATTTT. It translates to CAWSPPSAYTDTQYF.